This T cell receptor beta chain was found in a study of blood T cell repertoires in COVID-19. Study in general: Acute and convalescent COVID-19 samples came from the United States, Italy and Spain. Sources were T cells, B-cell-depleted T cells, or PBMCs; the material itself was cDNA or gDNA.

This clone was counted once. The table came from immunoSEQ multiplex PCR; TCRdb's copy has only in-frame clones and leaves some out. The sample has around 200,000 clones, around 86% seen once. V was pared by 2 bases and J by 9 bases, with 8 bases of the junction left unmatched. Germline CDR1 is GTSNPN and CDR2 is SVGIG (reference sequence). This CDR3 contains 14 residues. The age range of participants was 18 to 89 years, with residence in about two dozen US areas. The sequence was collected from a man between 35 and 55 years old with acute COVID-19. This chain links TRBV30 with TRBJ2-1; 9 bases agree with TRBD2. Specimen: PBMCs or T cells enriched from blood (not recorded which). The CDR3 sequence is CAWSSMLAGSEQFF. The CDR3, as DNA: TGTGCCTGGAGTAGTATGCTAGCGGGAAGTGAGCAGTTCTTC.